This TCR beta chain was profiled in a study of control samples from healthy donors and cancer patients. The data were produced by immunoSEQ multiplex PCR, yet TCRdb's version contains in-frame clones alone and is incomplete. The repertoire holds about 51,000 clones, with 80% as singletons. V was pared by 2 bases and J by 0 bases, with 9 bases between. The CDR3 runs 15 residues. Germline CDR1 SGHDT, CDR2 YYEEEE. V gene TRBV5-6 combines with J gene TRBJ2-1; D not certain. The sample was blood. This clonotype was obtained from a man in his 70s in good health. DNA for the CDR3: TGTGCCAGCAGCTTTGACTGGAGCTCCTACAATGAGCAGTTCTTC. This translates into CASSFDWSSYNEQFF. Drawing the rest from reference TRBV5-6 and TRBJ2-1, the complete variable domain is DAGVTQSPTHLIKTRGQQVTLRCSPKSGHDTVSWYQQALGQGPQFIFQYYEEEERQRGNFPDRFSGHQFPNYSSELNVNALLLGDSALYLCASSFDWSSYNEQFFGPGTRLTVL.